This T cell receptor (beta chain) was identified in a study of CXCR3-negative and CXCR3-positive naive CD8 T cells. In the study overall: Every library held about 1.5 +/- 0.3 million TRB reads, and the total came to roughly 150 million.

The authors gated naive CD8+ T cells as CD45RO-CCR7+CD27+CD95-. Study-wide points: More hydrophobic TRB CDR3s were found in CXCR3-positive naive cells than in CXCR3-negative naive cells.

A note on this clonotype: What it binds is not known.

5' RACE that incorporated UMI labels was used to prepare the TRB cDNA libraries. TCRdb re-called the 5' RACE reads; one entry per CDR3 protein, DNA not given. The table lists 150,000 or so distinct CDR3 sequences. CDR3 size: 12 residues. Germline CDR1 SGHVS, CDR2 FNYEAQ. V gene TRBV7-6 combines with J gene TRBJ2-1; the D gene TCRdb calls, TRBD2, cannot be checked with no DNA. The sequence derives from a human donor in good health. Some clones in this sample may be carry-over from other donors' samples. Input material: naive CXCR3+ CD8+ T cells from blood. Subset indicated: CD45RO-CCR7+CD27+CD95- naive CD8+ T cells expressing CXCR3 (TNR3+). This CDR3 is CASSLVALEQFF.